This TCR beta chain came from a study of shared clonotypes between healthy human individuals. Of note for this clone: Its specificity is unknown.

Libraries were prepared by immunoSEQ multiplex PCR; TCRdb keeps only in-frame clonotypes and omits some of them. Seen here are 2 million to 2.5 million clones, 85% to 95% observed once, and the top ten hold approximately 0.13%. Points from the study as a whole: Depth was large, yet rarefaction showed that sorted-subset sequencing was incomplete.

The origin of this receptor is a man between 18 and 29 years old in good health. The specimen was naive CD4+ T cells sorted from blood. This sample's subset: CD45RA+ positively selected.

The CDR3 here is CAWSNRDRGGYF. CDR3 nucleotides: TGTGCCTGGAGCAATCGTGACAGGGGTGGGTACTTC. V and J are TRBV30 and TRBJ2-7; 8 bases map to TRBD1. The CDR3 runs to 12 residues. Trimming removed 3 bases from V and 12 bases from J; junction bases left unmatched: 10. The germline V gene has CDR1 GTSNPN and CDR2 SVGIG (reference sequence). The full variable domain, in which reference TRBV30 and TRBJ2-7 provide the parts outside the CDR3, is SQTIHQWPATLVQPVGSPLSLECTVEGTSNPNLYWYRQAAGRGLQLLFYSVGIGQISSEVPQNLSASRPQDRQFILSSKKLLLSDSGFYLCAWSNRDRGGYFGPGTRLTVT.